The 18 T cell receptor beta chains below were found in one sample sequenced in a study of human T cells and chemical hapten exposure. Regarding time point: patch test 1, 2 weeks after DPC sensitization. The sample's treatment: therapeutic diphenylcyclopropenone sensitization with weekly scalp DPC. Each CDR3 protein is one row after TCRdb ran MiXCR on the RACE reads. The sample consists of around 75,000 distinct CDR3 sequences, roughly 12% of them appearing once. Sequencing was performed on whole blood, taken in connection with sensitization to the hapten diphenylcyclopropenone (DPC). These receptors were taken from a woman aged 60 to 75 with alopecia areata. Some clones in this sample may be carry-over from other donors' samples.

The sample holds many counts of this clonotype. This chain joins TRBV18 and TRBJ1-1; D is possibly TRBD1 (5 bases). Germline V CDR1 and CDR2: KGHSH, LQKENI. CDR3 size: 14 residues. Trimming took off 3 bases at V and 1 base at J, with 9 bases between the two ends. CDR3 in amino acids: CASSPDRKNTEAFF. CDR3 nucleotide sequence: TGTGCCAGCTCACCCGACAGAAAGAACACTGAAGCTTTCTTT.

Only a few counts were recorded for this clonotype. V gene TRBV12-3 or TRBV12-4 combines with J gene TRBJ2-2; D is possibly TRBD1 (6 bases). This CDR3 spans 17 amino acids. V lost 1 base to trimming and J lost 2 bases, with 14 bases between them. CDR3 amino acids: CASSLGRGRDNTGELFF. CDR3 sequence (DNA): TGTGCCAGCAGTTTAGGAAGGGGGAGAGACAACACCGGGGAGCTGTTTTTT.

CDR3 in amino acids: CAISESATRRETQYF. The CDR3 bases are TGTGCCATCAGTGAGTCTGCGACCCGACGGGAGACCCAGTACTTC. The V and J genes are TRBV10-3 and TRBJ2-5, with D unclear. V dropped 0 bases and J dropped 5 bases, with 13 bases sitting between them. Germline V gene lookup returns CDR1 ENHRY and CDR2 SYGVKD. The CDR3 covers 15 residues.

This clonotype was observed many times. The gene calls are TRBV9 and TRBJ2-7; the D is unclear. Germline-derived CDR1 and CDR2 are SGDLS and YYNGEE. Trimming cost V 4 bases and J 1 base, with 18 bases left between them. This CDR3 contains 16 residues. CDR3 sequence (DNA): TGTGCCAGCAGCTCAAACCCCCGGGTACCTTCCTACGAGCAGTACTTC. It specifies CASSSNPRVPSYEQYF.

J is TRBJ1-1 and V is TRBV11-3; TRBD1 might be the D (5 bases). The CDR3 is 14 amino acids. V lost 5 bases and J lost 7, with 17 bases in between. Germline V gene data show CDR1 as SGHNT and CDR2 as YENEEA. Written as DNA, the CDR3 is TGTGCCAGCAGCGCTGACAGAGCCGAGGGTGAAGCTTTCTTT. Translated, it gives CASSADRAEGEAFF.

J is TRBJ2-1 and V is TRBV19, with TRBD2 matching over 9 bases. The CDR3 is made up of 14 amino acids. CDR1 is LNHDA, CDR2 SQIVND, per germline (reference sequence). J gave up 5 bases and V 4 bases, and 3 bases lay outside the gene matches. The CDR3 sequence is CASSNEREDNEQFF. As DNA, the CDR3 is TGTGCCAGTAGTAACGAGCGGGAGGACAATGAGCAGTTCTTC.

This clonotype was found many times. V usage is TRBV2 and J usage is TRBJ2-7; 7 bases line up with TRBD1. Germline loops: CDR1 SNHLY, CDR2 FYNNEI. After removal of 4 bases from V and 11 bases from J, the junction contained 5 bases not matched to a gene. The CDR3 has 11 amino acids. The DNA of the CDR3 is TGTGCCAGCAGTGTTCGTCAGGGGGAGTACTTC. It is translated as CASSVRQGEYF.

V gene TRBV20-1 combines with J gene TRBJ2-6, with D unclear. The V and J ends lost 0 bases and 0 bases respectively, with 6 bases between them. CDR1 is DFQATT, CDR2 SNEGSKA, per germline (reference sequence). This CDR3 spans 15 amino acids. The CDR3 spells CSARDNHSGANVLTF. CDR3 DNA sequence: TGCAGTGCTAGAGATAATCACTCTGGGGCCAACGTCCTGACTTTC.

This clonotype was seen ten or more times. The rearrangement links TRBV19 to TRBJ2-2; D gene unclear. The CDR3 has 18 residues. Trimming took off 0 bases at V and 0 bases at J, with 14 bases between the two ends. The germline V gene encodes CDR1 LNHDA and CDR2 SQIVND (reference sequence). The CDR3 nucleotides read TGTGCCAGTAGTATAGACGCCTCTCAGGCCTCGAACACCGGGGAGCTGTTTTTT. Protein sequence: CASSIDASQASNTGELFF.

This clonotype was counted between two and nine times. The chain recombines TRBV5-4 with TRBJ2-5; the D is unclear. The length of the CDR3 is 14 residues. The germline CDR1 and CDR2 sequences are SGHNT and YYREEE (reference sequence). Trimming took off 1 base at V and 0 bases at J, with 7 bases between the two ends. Here the CDR3 reads CASSLSANQETQYF. The CDR3, as DNA: TGTGCCAGCAGCTTGTCTGCCAACCAAGAGACCCAGTACTTC.

In this sample, this clonotype turned up many times. The V and J genes are TRBV29-1 and TRBJ1-1; D uncertain. Trimming stripped 6 bases from V and 2 bases from J, with 7 bases between. The germline V gene encodes CDR1 SQVTM and CDR2 ANQGSEA. The CDR3 extends over 11 amino acids. In DNA form, the CDR3 reads TGCAGCGTCATGGCTAACACTGAAGCTTTCTTT. This sequence encodes CSVMANTEAFF.

This rearrangement joins TRBV3-1 to TRBJ2-1; no firm D call. This CDR3 spans 14 amino acids. CDR1 is LGHDT and CDR2 is YNNKEL in the germline V gene (reference sequence). V lost 5 bases and J lost 5, with 13 bases in between. CDR3 coding DNA: TGTGCCAGCAGCGGTGGCCAGGCGGACAATGAGCAGTTCTTC. This codes for CASSGGQADNEQFF.

This clonotype was seen only a few times. The genes are TRBV10-3 and TRBJ1-5; TRBD1 might be the D (6 bases). From germline, CDR1 is ENHRY and CDR2 SYGVKD. The length of the CDR3 is 13 residues. V dropped 7 bases and J dropped 1 base, with 8 bases sitting between them. CDR3 residues: CAINRESNQPQHF. The CDR3 nucleotides read TGTGCCATCAACAGGGAGAGCAATCAGCCCCAGCATTTT.

The rearrangement links TRBV4-1 to TRBJ1-1; D is uncertain. This CDR3 has 11 amino acids. Germline CDR1 and CDR2: MGHRA and YSYEKL. The germline V and J ends were trimmed by 1 base and 10 bases, with 7 bases remaining between them. The CDR3 sequence is CASSQGGRAFF. The CDR3 DNA sequence: TGCGCCAGCAGCCAAGGTGGCAGAGCTTTCTTT.

This clonotype appeared a few times. The chain is built from TRBV5-6 and TRBJ1-5; no clear D gene. The CDR3 totals 16 residues. Germline assignment: CDR1 SGHDT and CDR2 YYEEEE. The germline V and J ends were trimmed by 4 bases and 5 bases, with 19 bases remaining between them. In DNA, the CDR3 is TGTGCCAGCAGCCCTAAATCCGGGCCCCAGGATCAGCCCCAGCATTTT. Translated: CASSPKSGPQDQPQHF.

Comments on this clonotype: A much larger clone lies a single base off, so this may be a read error. This chain uses TRBV29-1 with TRBJ1-5; no clear D. CDR3 length: 13 residues. V was cut by 2 bases and J by 3 bases, with 8 bases left in between. Germline V gives CDR1 SQVTM, CDR2 ANQGSEA. CDR3 residues: CSVEMGINQPQHF. The CDR3 DNA reads TGCAGCGTTGAAATGGGGATCAATCAGCCCCAGCATTTT.

This clonotype occurred many times. The chain links TRBV7-2 to TRBJ2-3; D remains ambiguous. With 3 bases removed from V and 2 bases from J, the gap between germline ends came to 3 bases. This CDR3 comprises 12 residues. From germline, CDR1 is SGHTA and CDR2 FQGNSA. The CDR3 DNA sequence: TGTGCCAGCAGCTTCGACACAGATACGCAGTATTTT. Its translation is CASSFDTDTQYF.

The J gene is TRBJ2-3, the V gene TRBV7-3, with D uncertain. V lost 2 bases and J lost 2, with 5 bases in between. Germline loops: CDR1 SGHTA, CDR2 FQGTGA. The CDR3 totals 13 residues. As DNA, the CDR3 is TGTGCCAGCAGCTTACCCTCCACAGATACGCAGTATTTT. This translates into CASSLPSTDTQYF.